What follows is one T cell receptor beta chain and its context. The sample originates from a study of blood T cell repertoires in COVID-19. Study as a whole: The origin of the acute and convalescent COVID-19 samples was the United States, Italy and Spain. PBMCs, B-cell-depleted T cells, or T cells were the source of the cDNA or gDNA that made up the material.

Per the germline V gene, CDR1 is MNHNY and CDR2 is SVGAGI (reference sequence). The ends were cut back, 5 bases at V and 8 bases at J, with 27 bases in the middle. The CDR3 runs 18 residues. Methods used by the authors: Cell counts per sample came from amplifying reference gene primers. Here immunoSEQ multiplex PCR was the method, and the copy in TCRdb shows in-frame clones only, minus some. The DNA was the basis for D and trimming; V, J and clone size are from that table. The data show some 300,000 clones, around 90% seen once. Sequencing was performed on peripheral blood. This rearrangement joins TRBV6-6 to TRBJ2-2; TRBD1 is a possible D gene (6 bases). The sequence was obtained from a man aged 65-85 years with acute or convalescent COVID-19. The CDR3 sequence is CASSHPFGRGKKKGELFF. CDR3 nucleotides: TGTGCCAGCAGTCATCCCTTCGGCAGGGGAAAGAAGAAGGGGGAGCTGTTTTTT.